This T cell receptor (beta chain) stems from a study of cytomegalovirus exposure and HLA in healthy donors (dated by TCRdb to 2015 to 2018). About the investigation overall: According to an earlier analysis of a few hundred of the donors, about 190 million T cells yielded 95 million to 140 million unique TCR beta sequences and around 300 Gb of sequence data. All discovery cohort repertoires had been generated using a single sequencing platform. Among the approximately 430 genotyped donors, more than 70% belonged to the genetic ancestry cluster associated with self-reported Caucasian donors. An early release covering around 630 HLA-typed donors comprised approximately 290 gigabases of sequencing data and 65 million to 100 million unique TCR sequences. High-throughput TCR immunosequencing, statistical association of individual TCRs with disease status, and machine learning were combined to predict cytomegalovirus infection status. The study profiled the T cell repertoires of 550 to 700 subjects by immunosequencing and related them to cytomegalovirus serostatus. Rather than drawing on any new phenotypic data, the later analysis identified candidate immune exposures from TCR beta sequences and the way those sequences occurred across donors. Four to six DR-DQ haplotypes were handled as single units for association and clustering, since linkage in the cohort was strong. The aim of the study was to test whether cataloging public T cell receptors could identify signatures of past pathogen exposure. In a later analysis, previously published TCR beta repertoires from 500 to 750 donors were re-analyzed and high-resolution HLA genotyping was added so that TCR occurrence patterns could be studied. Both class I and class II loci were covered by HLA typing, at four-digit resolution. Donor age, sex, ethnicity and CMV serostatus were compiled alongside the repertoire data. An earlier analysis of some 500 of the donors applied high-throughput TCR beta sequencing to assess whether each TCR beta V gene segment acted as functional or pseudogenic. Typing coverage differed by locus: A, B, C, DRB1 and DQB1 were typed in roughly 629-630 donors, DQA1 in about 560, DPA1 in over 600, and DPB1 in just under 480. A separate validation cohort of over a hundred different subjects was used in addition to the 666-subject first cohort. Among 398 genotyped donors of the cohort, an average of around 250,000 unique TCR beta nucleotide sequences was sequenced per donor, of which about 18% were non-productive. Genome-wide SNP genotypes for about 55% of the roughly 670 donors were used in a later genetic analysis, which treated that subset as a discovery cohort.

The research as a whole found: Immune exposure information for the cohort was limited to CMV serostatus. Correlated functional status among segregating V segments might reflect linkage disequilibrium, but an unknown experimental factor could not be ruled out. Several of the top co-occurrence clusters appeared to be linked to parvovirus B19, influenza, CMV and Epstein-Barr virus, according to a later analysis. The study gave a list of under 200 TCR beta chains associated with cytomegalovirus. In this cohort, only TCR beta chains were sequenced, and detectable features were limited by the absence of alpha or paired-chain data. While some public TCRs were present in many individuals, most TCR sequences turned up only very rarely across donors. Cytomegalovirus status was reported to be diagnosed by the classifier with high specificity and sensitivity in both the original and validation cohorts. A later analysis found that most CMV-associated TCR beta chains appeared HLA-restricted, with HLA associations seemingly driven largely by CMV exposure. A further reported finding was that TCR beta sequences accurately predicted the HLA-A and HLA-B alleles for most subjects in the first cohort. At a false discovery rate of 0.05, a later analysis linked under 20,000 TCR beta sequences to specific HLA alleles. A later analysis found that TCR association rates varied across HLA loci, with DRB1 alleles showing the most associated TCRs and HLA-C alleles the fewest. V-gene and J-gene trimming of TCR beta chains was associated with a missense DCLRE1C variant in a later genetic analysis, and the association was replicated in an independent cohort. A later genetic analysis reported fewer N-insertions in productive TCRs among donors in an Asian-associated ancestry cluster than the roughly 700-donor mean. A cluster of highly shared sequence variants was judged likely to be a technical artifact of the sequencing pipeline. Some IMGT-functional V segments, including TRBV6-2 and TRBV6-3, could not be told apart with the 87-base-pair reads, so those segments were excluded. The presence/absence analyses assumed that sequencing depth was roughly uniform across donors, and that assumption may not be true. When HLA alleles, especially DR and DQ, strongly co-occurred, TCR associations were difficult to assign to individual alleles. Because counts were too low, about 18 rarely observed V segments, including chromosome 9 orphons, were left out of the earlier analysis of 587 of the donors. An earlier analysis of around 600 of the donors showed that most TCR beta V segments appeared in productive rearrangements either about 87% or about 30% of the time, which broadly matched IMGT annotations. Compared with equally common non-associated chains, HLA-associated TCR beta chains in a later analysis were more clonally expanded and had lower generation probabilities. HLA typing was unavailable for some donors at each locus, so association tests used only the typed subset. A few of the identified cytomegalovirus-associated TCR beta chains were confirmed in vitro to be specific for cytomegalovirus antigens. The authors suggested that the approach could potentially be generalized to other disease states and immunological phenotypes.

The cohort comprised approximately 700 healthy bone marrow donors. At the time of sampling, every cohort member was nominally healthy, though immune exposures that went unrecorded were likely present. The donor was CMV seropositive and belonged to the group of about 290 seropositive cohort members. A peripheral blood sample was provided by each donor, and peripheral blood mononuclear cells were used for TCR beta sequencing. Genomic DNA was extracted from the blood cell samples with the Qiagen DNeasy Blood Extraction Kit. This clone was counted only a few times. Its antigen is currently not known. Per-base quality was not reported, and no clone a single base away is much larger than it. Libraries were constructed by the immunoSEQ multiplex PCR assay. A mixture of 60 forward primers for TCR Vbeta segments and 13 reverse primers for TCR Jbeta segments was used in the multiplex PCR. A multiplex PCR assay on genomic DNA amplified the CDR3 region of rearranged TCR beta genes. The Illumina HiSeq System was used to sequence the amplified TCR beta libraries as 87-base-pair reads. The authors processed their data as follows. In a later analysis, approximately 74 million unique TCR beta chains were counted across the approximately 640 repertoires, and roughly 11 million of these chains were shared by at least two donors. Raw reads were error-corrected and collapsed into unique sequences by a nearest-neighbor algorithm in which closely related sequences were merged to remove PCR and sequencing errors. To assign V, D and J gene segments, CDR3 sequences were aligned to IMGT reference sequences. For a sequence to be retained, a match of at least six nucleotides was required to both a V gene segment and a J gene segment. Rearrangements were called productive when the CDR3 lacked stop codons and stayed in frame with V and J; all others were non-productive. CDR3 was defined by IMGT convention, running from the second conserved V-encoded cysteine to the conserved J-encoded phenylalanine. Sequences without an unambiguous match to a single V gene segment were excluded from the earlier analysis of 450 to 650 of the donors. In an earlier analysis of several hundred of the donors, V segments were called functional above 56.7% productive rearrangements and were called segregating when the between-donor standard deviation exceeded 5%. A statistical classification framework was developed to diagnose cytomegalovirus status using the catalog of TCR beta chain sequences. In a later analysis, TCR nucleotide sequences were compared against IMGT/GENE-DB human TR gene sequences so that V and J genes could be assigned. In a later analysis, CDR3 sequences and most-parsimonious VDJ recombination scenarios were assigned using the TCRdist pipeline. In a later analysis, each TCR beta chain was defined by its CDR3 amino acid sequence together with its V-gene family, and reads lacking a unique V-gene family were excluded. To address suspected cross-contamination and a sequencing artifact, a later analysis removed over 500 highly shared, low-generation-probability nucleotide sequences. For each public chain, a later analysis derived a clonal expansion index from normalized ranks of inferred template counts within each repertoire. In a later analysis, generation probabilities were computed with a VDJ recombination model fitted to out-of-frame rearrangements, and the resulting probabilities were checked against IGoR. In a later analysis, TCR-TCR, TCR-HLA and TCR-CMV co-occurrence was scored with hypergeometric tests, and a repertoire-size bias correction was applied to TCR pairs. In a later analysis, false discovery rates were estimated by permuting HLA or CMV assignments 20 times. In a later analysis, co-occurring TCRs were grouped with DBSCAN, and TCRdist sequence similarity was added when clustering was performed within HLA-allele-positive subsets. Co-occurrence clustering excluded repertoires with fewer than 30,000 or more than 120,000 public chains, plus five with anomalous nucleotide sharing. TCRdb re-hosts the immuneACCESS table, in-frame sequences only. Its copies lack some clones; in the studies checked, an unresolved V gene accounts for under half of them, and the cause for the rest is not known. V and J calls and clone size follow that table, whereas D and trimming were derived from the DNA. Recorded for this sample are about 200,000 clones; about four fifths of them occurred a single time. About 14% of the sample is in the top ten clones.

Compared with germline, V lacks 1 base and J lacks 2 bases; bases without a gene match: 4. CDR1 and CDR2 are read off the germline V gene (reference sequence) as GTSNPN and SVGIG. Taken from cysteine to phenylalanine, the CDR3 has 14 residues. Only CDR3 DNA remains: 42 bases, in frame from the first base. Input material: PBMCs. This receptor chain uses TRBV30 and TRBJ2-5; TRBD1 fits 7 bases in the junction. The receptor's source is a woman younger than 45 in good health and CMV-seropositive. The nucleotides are TGTGCCTGGAGTGGGGACAGTAAACAAGAGACCCAGTACTTC. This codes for CAWSGDSKQETQYF.